What follows is one TCR beta chain and its context. It may be a read error: a sequence one base away is much more abundant. Diagnosis of hyperthyroidism was new in patients aged 18 to 65, and its duration was under 2 months. Uncontrolled infection, other autoimmune disease, pregnancy or lactation disqualified patients from enrolment. Diagnosis relied on clinical symptoms, serum thyroxine and TRAb, thyroid ultrasound and orbital computed tomography. The source of the sample is a study of T cells in Graves' hyperthyroidism and ophthalmopathy. This CDR3 comprises 16 residues. Trimming at V came to 6 bases and at J to 0 bases, leaving 9 bases not matched to a gene. Looked up from germline, CDR1 is SGHTA and CDR2 is FQGNSA. Researchers took RNA transcripts and amplified the TCR beta CDR3 regions from them. The TCR CDR3 was amplified in a first-round RT-PCR using the HTBI primer set. Via MiXCR, TCRdb re-called the multiplex PCR reads, giving one row per CDR3 protein. The sample shows fewer than 550,000 distinct CDR3 sequences, approximately 14% of them seen only once.

The V gene is TRBV7-2, the J gene TRBJ2-3; TRBD2 agrees at 7 bases. The origin of this receptor is a woman aged 18-29 years with Graves' hyperthyroidism. Material: blood. CDR3 loop: CASSTRGRESTDTQYF. For the CDR3, the DNA is TGTGCCAGCAGTACGCGAGGGAGGGAAAGCACAGATACGCAGTATTTT.